The next 4 T cell receptor beta chains were all read from a single sample in a study of cytomegalovirus exposure and HLA in healthy donors. Repertoires were generated with immunoSEQ multiplex PCR, while TCRdb's copy carries only in-frame clones and drops some. Of 170,000 or so clones in the sample, less than 85% were seen once. The sequenced sample consisted of PBMCs. These TCRs come from a man aged 18 to 29 in good health and CMV-seropositive.

The V call is TRBV18, the J call TRBJ2-7, with 10 positions matching TRBD2. Germline CDR1 is KGHSH and CDR2 is LQKENI. The CDR3 has 14 amino acids. J gave up 6 bases and V 1 base, and 3 bases lay outside the gene matches. The CDR3 sequence: CASSPLAGGSEQYF. CDR3 sequence (DNA): TGTGCCAGCTCACCACTAGCGGGAGGCTCCGAGCAGTACTTC.

The gene calls are TRBV6-6 and TRBJ1-1; D unclear. The germline CDR1 and CDR2 sequences are MNHNY and SVGAGI (reference sequence). CDR3 length: 13 residues. V was trimmed by 3 bases and J by 4 bases, leaving 9 bases between them. CDR3 sequence: CASSYPGSTEAFF. The CDR3 bases are TGTGCCAGCAGTTATCCGGGATCCACTGAAGCTTTCTTT.

This chain uses TRBV30 with TRBJ2-2, with TRBD1 matching 7 bases. Germline V gene data show CDR1 as GTSNPN and CDR2 as SVGIG (reference sequence). The CDR3 sequence is 15 residues long. V lost 0 bases, J lost 3 bases, and 4 bases stayed unmatched. The CDR3 coding sequence is TGTGCCTGGAGTGTCGGACAGGACTACACCGGGGAGCTGTTTTTT. It is translated as CAWSVGQDYTGELFF.

This clone was counted a few times. The V call is TRBV7-9, the J call TRBJ2-7; no reliable D call. This CDR3 spans 14 amino acids. Deletions cut 7 bases from V and 2 bases from J, with 15 bases between. CDR1 is SEHNR, CDR2 FQNEAQ, per germline (reference sequence). The DNA of the CDR3 is TGTGCCAGCACCTCCTCCGTCAGAACCTACGAGCAGTACTTC. Amino acids: CASTSSVRTYEQYF.